A selection of T cell receptor beta chains follows, all from one sample in a study of blood T cell repertoires in COVID-19. TCRdb's copy holds only in-frame clones and misses some; the assay was immunoSEQ multiplex PCR. This sample has about 280,000 clones, with around nine tenths found just once. The sequencing sample was made of peripheral blood. Every receptor here comes from a man aged 35 to 55 with active or convalescent COVID-19. Both conserved end residues are part of each CDR3. A D gene is named only where the DNA matches it firmly. Only some rows state a clone size, as once, few, many or a class for expanded clones.

J gene,clone size,V gene,D gene,CDR3 DNA,CDR3 protein
TRBJ2-2,NA,TRBV3-1/TRBV3-2,NA,TGTGCCAGCAGCCAATCGGGCGGGACCGGGGAGCTGTTTTTT,CASSQSGGTGELFF
TRBJ1-2,NA,TRBV27,NA,TGTGCCAGCAGTTTAACGCGGGCGGGGGGCAGGGGCTACACCTTC,CASSLTRAGGRGYTF
TRBJ2-7,NA,TRBV21-1,NA,TGTGCCAGCAGCAAGGGGGACAGTTTCTACGAGCAGTACTTC,CASSKGDSFYEQYF
TRBJ2-7,few,TRBV2,TRBD1,TGTGCCAGCAGTGAAGGTGGACAGGGAGGCTACGAGCAGTACTTC,CASSEGGQGGYEQYF
TRBJ1-5,NA,TRBV3-1/TRBV3-2,NA,TGTGCCAGCAGCCAAAGGTCCACAGCGGGAAGCAATCAGCCCCAGCATTTT,CASSQRSTAGSNQPQHF
TRBJ2-3,NA,TRBV29-1,TRBD2,TGCAGCGCACCCCCTTCCTGGAGCGGGAGGCGAGATACGCAGTATTTT,CSAPPSWSGRRDTQYF
TRBJ1-2,NA,TRBV28,NA,TGTGCCAGCAGTCTTGTTGGGGCCTATGGCTACACCTTC,CASSLVGAYGYTF
TRBJ2-7,once,TRBV7-9,NA,TGTGCCAGCAGCGCCCAGACAGGAAGGGTCTACGAGCAGTACTTC,CASSAQTGRVYEQYF
TRBJ1-2,NA,TRBV25-1,TRBD1,TGTGCCAGCAGTCCCGGGACAGGGGATGAACGCGGCTACACCTTC,CASSPGTGDERGYTF
TRBJ1-1,NA,TRBV27,NA,TGTGCCAGCAGTTTAGGGCGGATGGTGGGGCCCACTGAAGCTTTCTTT,CASSLGRMVGPTEAFF
TRBJ2-2,NA,TRBV27,TRBD2,TGTGCCAGCAGACTAGCGGGGGGTACCGGGGAGCTGTTTTTT,CASRLAGGTGELFF
TRBJ1-3,few,TRBV30,NA,TGTGCCTGGACCTTCTTAAACACCATATATTTT,CAWTFLNTIYF
TRBJ1-1,NA,TRBV7-9,TRBD1,TGTGCCACAGCAGTTAGAGGTCCAGGGGGCTTCACTGAAGCTTTCTTT,CATAVRGPGGFTEAFF
TRBJ2-7,NA,TRBV29-1,NA,TGCAGCGTTGAGGGTGCGGGGGCGTACGAGCAGTACTTC,CSVEGAGAYEQYF
TRBJ2-1,NA,TRBV10-2,NA,TGCGCCAGCAGCCCTAGCACCTCCTACAATGAGCAGTTCTTC,CASSPSTSYNEQFF
TRBJ1-3,NA,TRBV5-4,NA,TGTGCCAGCAGCTTGGCCGGGAATGGAAACACCATATATTTT,CASSLAGNGNTIYF
TRBJ2-7,NA,TRBV27,NA,TGTGCCAGCAGTCAAGAACAGTCCTACGAGCAGTACTTC,CASSQEQSYEQYF
TRBJ1-6,NA,TRBV30,TRBD1,TGTGCCTGGAGTGTAGGGGACAGGGAAAATTCACCCCTCCACTTT,CAWSVGDRENSPLHF
TRBJ1-5,NA,TRBV6-5,NA,TGTGCCAGCAGCCCCGAGACAGGCAGACCCCAGCATTTT,CASSPETGRPQHF
TRBJ2-2,NA,TRBV19,NA,TGTGCCAGTAGTATAGGAGGACAGTGGGGCACCGGGGAGCTGTTTTTT,CASSIGGQWGTGELFF
TRBJ1-5,few,TRBV10-3,NA,TGTGCCATCAGGGATGGGTCCGGGATTCATCAGCCCCAGCATTTT,CAIRDGSGIHQPQHF
TRBJ1-2,few,TRBV6-1,NA,TGTGCCAGCAGTGAAGCCGGGGGGCTCTATGGCTACACCTTC,CASSEAGGLYGYTF
TRBJ2-7,NA,TRBV9,TRBD2,TGTGCCAGCAGCGTAGGCTCTAGCGGGAGTATGTACGAGCAGTACTTC,CASSVGSSGSMYEQYF
TRBJ2-2,NA,TRBV30,NA,TGTGCCTGGCAGGGGGGGAACACCGGGGAGCTGTTTTTT,CAWQGGNTGELFF
TRBJ1-1,NA,TRBV6-5,NA,TGTGCCAGCAGTTACTCCGCCCGCTCGGGCACTGAAGCTTTCTTT,CASSYSARSGTEAFF
TRBJ1-6,NA,TRBV28,TRBD1,TGTGCCAGCAGTTACCGGGACAGGGGAGATTCACCCCTCCACTTT,CASSYRDRGDSPLHF
TRBJ1-3,NA,TRBV3-1/TRBV3-2,NA,TGTGCCAGCAGCTTTCCGGGAAACACCATATATTTT,CASSFPGNTIYF
TRBJ1-4,NA,TRBV5-1,NA,TGCGCCAGCAGCCTCACGGCGGGAAGGGTGGCTGAAAAACTGTTTTTT,CASSLTAGRVAEKLFF
TRBJ2-2,NA,TRBV6-5,TRBD1,TGTGCCAGCAAGACAGGGGGCGCGATGACCGGGGAGCTGTTTTTT,CASKTGGAMTGELFF
TRBJ2-2,NA,TRBV30,NA,TGTGCCTGGAGGGGGGGACAGATGAACACCGGGGAGCTGTTTTTT,CAWRGGQMNTGELFF
TRBJ2-2,NA,TRBV19,TRBD2,TGTGCCAGTAGTATAGTGAGCGGGAGGGGCACCGGGGAGCTGTTTTTT,CASSIVSGRGTGELFF
TRBJ1-2,NA,TRBV13,NA,TGTGCCAGCAGGTCGCCGACGAGGGGCTACACCTTC,CASRSPTRGYTF
TRBJ1-1,NA,TRBV7-9,NA,TGTGCCAGCAGCCTATTGGGAGGGGCTTCTGAAACTTTCTTT,CASSLLGGASETFF
TRBJ2-2,few,TRBV2,TRBD1,TGTGCCAGCAGCCCTCAGGGGGCCCTGAACACCGGGGAGCTGTTTTTT,CASSPQGALNTGELFF
TRBJ1-3,NA,TRBV18,NA,TGTGCCAGCTCACCGGTCAGGTCTGGAAACACCATATATTTT,CASSPVRSGNTIYF
TRBJ2-2,NA,TRBV6-2/TRBV6-3,TRBD2,TGTGCCAGCAGTTACTGGCGGGGGACCGGGGAGCTGTTTTTT,CASSYWRGTGELFF
TRBJ1-2,NA,TRBV3-1/TRBV3-2,NA,TGTGCCAGCAGCCAAGAGCCGTCGGTAAGCTATGGCTACACCTTC,CASSQEPSVSYGYTF
TRBJ2-5,NA,TRBV6-6,NA,TGTGCCAGCAGCCCCGGATCAGGGACCCAGTACTTC,CASSPGSGTQYF
TRBJ2-3,NA,TRBV27,NA,TGTGCCAGCAGTTTCAGTTCCGCAGATACGCAGTATTTT,CASSFSSADTQYF
TRBJ2-7,NA,TRBV9,NA,TGTGCCAGCAGCGTAGGACAGGTTACCTACGAGCAGTACTTC,CASSVGQVTYEQYF
TRBJ2-3,NA,TRBV5-4,NA,TGTGCCAGCAGCCCGGACCCCGGGACTCCCACAGATACGCAGTATTTT,CASSPDPGTPTDTQYF
TRBJ2-2,NA,TRBV27,TRBD1,TGTGCCAGCAGAAAGGGACAGCTCGCCGGGGAGCTGTTTTTT,CASRKGQLAGELFF
TRBJ2-7,NA,TRBV11-3,NA,TGTGCCAGCAGCTTAGAGGGTCGGCAGGACGAGCAGTACTTC,CASSLEGRQDEQYF
TRBJ1-1,NA,TRBV27,NA,TGTGCCAGCAGTTTTTCGTCCCCGGGGAGGCTCCCTGAAGCTTTCTTT,CASSFSSPGRLPEAFF
TRBJ1-1,NA,TRBV4-1,NA,TGCGCCAGCAGCCAAGATCTCCCTCTTGAGACAATTAACACTGAAGCTTTCTTT,CASSQDLPLETINTEAFF
TRBJ1-3,NA,TRBV19,TRBD1,TGTGCCAGTAGGCCCGGGACAGCTGGAAACACCATATATTTT,CASRPGTAGNTIYF
TRBJ1-4,NA,TRBV5-1,NA,TGCGCCAGCAGCCCGGGATCGGTGGAAAAACTGTTTTTT,CASSPGSVEKLFF
TRBJ2-7,NA,TRBV19,NA,TGTGCCAGTAGTATACAAGGGAGCTCCTACGAGCAGTACTTC,CASSIQGSSYEQYF
TRBJ1-6,NA,TRBV27,NA,TGTGCCAGCAGTTTATCATGGACTGATGGTTCACCCCTCCACTTT,CASSLSWTDGSPLHF
TRBJ1-5,few,TRBV5-8,TRBD1,TGTGCCAGCAGCTCAGACAGGGGGCAGCCCCAGCATTTT,CASSSDRGQPQHF
TRBJ2-4,NA,TRBV4-1,TRBD2,TGCGCCAGCAGCCAATACTTAGCGGGGGGGCCGGCCAAAAACATTCAGTACTTC,CASSQYLAGGPAKNIQYF
TRBJ1-5,NA,TRBV19,NA,TGTGCCTCGGGGGATCGTAATCAGCCCCAGCATTTT,CASGDRNQPQHF
TRBJ2-6,NA,TRBV14,TRBD1,TGTGCCAGCGCGGCGACAGGGGGGACCTCCGGGGCCAACGTCCTGACTTTC,CASAATGGTSGANVLTF
TRBJ1-1,NA,TRBV7-6,TRBD1,TGTGCCAGCAGCCTGTGGGACAGCTGGAACACTGAAGCTTTCTTT,CASSLWDSWNTEAFF